Included here is one T cell receptor (beta chain) sequence, with context. Using immunoSEQ multiplex PCR, the repertoire was profiled, and TCRdb retains in-frame clones only, with some absent. The table has 77,000 or so clones, about 93% seen once. The CDR3 runs to 15 residues. Deletions cut 4 bases from V and 1 base from J, with 13 bases between. Germline CDR1 SGHNT, CDR2 YYREEE (reference sequence). The data were taken from a study of OX40 agonist ivuxolimab in advanced cancers. The chain combines TRBV5-4 with TRBJ2-3; tentative D call: TRBD2 (7 bases). The sequencing here drew on CD4+ or CD8+ T cells sorted from blood, taken in a trial of the OX40 agonist ivuxolimab. This TCR was recovered from an adult with an advanced solid tumor such as melanoma, head and neck, liver or kidney cancer. CDR3 in amino acids: CASSPGGLGTDTQYF. As DNA, the CDR3 is TGTGCCAGCAGCCCGGGGGGCCTGGGCACAGATACGCAGTATTTT.